The clone carrying this TCR beta chain has only a few counts. This sample was included in a study of naive and memory T cell subsets. Ligated cDNA underwent four rounds of PCR with nested alpha and beta constant region primers and SP2. TCRdb re-derived calls from the UMI-ligation and nested PCR reads in MiXCR, one entry per CDR3 protein. The table shows more than 20,000 distinct CDR3 sequences, with roughly 6% occurring only once. Trimming took off 1 base at V and 5 bases at J, with 11 bases between the two ends. This CDR3 region has 14 residues. Germline V gene lookup returns CDR1 LGHNA and CDR2 YNFKEQ. The treatment denotes: skin biopsy from PPD injection site in Mantoux-positive individual. The library had UMIs added by 3' ligation of an oligonucleotide to TCR cDNA.

The sequence came from an adult in good health. This chain uses TRBV4-2 with TRBJ1-1; D gene unclear. The sequencing used skin, collected from a tuberculin skin test site. The CDR3 spells CASSQARMGTEAFF. The CDR3 nucleotides are TGTGCCAGCAGCCAAGCCCGGATGGGAACTGAAGCTTTCTTT.